One and the same sample provided the 16 T cell receptor beta chains below, sequenced in a study of memory CD4+ T cells and cytomegalovirus serostatus. Method: immunoSEQ multiplex PCR; TCRdb's copy keeps in-frame clones and lacks some. This table has 55,000 to 65,000 clones, roughly 80% appearing once. Single viable CD3+CD4+CD8-CD45RO+ cells were sorted as the memory CD4+ T cells. The material sequenced was memory CD4+ T cells from blood. The receptors were gathered from an adult in good health and CMV-seronegative.

The V gene is TRBV6-1, the J gene TRBJ1-2; 7 bases are shared with TRBD1. In germline, CDR1 is MNHNS, CDR2 SASEGT. Trimming removed 7 bases from V and 2 bases from J; junction bases left unmatched: 10. The CDR3 runs to 15 residues. The DNA for the CDR3 is TGTGCCAGCAAAGTCGACAGGGCCGACAACTATGGCTACACCTTC. Amino acids: CASKVDRADNYGYTF.

Note on this clone: A junction boundary mismatches the germline segment, possibly from a read error. The chain couples TRBV4-2 to TRBJ2-1; D possibly corresponds to TRBD2 (5 bases). The CDR3 sequence is 15 residues long. CDR1 is LGHNA, CDR2 YNFKEQ, per germline. The CDR3 bases are TGTGCCAGCAGCCAAGCCGGGGAGCCCTACTATGAGCAGTTCTTC. This codes for CASSQAGEPYYEQFF.

The chain carries TRBV7-2 and TRBJ2-7; TRBD1 agrees at 11 bases. Germline V gene data show CDR1 as SGHTA and CDR2 as FQGNSA. CDR3 length: 16 residues. V shed 3 bases and J 3 bases; nucleotides not matched to a gene: 7. CDR3 in amino acids: CASSLGTGTGGYEQYF. In DNA, the CDR3 is TGTGCCAGCAGCTTGGGGACGGGGACAGGGGGCTACGAGCAGTACTTC.

V and J are TRBV6-1 and TRBJ2-7, with 10 positions matching TRBD1. Trimming at V came to 1 base and at J to 3 bases, leaving 9 bases not matched to a gene. The CDR3 covers 17 residues. The germline CDR1 and CDR2 sequences are MNHNS and SASEGT. CDR3 protein: CASSEDKGDRGYYEQYF. The CDR3 DNA is TGTGCCAGCAGTGAAGATAAGGGGGACAGGGGATACTACGAGCAGTACTTC.

This clone has just one count. The chain carries TRBV5-1 and TRBJ1-2; D ambiguous. The germline gives CDR1 SGHRS, CDR2 YFSETQ. There are 13 residues in the CDR3. Trimming left V 0 bases short and J 4 bases short, with 7 bases between. For the CDR3, the DNA is TGCGCCAGCAGCTTGGCCAATGGCTATGGCTACACCTTC. Translation gives CASSLANGYGYTF.

This clone occurred a few times. The conserved final phenylalanine or tryptophan is absent from the CDR3, which likely points to a read error. It is unclear where the CDR3 begins or ends on the DNA, so no DNA is shown, and the CDR3 is as TCRdb lists it. The rearrangement links TRBV25-1 to TRBJ1-1; the D segment call TRBD1 is taken from the table without a DNA check. CDR1 and CDR2 from the germline V gene are MGHDK and SYGVNS. The length of the CDR3 is 8 amino acids, counting both ends. The CDR3: CATPQVVP.

The gene calls are TRBV2 and TRBJ2-7; TRBD2 is a possible D gene (6 bases). Trimming shortened V by 1 base and J by 2 bases, and 12 bases separated the two germline ends. The CDR3 runs to 15 residues. Germline values: CDR1 SNHLY, CDR2 FYNNEI. The CDR3 nucleotides read TGTGCCAGCAGTGAAGGGCGGGGCCCCACCTACGAGCAGTACTTC. Amino acid sequence: CASSEGRGPTYEQYF. Looking up the rest from reference TRBV2 and TRBJ2-7 gives the full variable domain: EPEVTQTPSHQVTQMGQEVILRCVPISNHLYFYWYRQILGQKVEFLVSFYNNEISEKSEIFDDQFSVERPDGSNFTLKIRSTKLEDSAMYFCASSEGRGPTYEQYFGPGTRLTVT.

The CDR3 loop reads CASSQVRGLFMNTEAFF. CDR3 bases: TGTGCCAGCAGCCAAGTAAGAGGCCTTTTCATGAACACTGAAGCTTTCTTT. The V call is TRBV14, the J call TRBJ1-1, with unresolved D. Trimming stripped 1 base from V and 0 bases from J, with 15 bases between. Looked up from germline, CDR1 is SGHDN and CDR2 is FVKESK. There are 17 residues in the CDR3.

The chain employs TRBV4-3 and TRBJ1-2, with unresolved D. Per germline, CDR1 LGHNA and CDR2 YSLEER. Trimming pared 4 bases from V and 4 bases from J, leaving 22 bases between. The CDR3 totals 17 residues. CDR3 loop: CASSPASQRGRSYGYTF. CDR3 sequence (DNA): TGCGCCAGCAGCCCTGCCTCCCAACGCGGACGGTCCTATGGCTACACCTTC.

The chain carries TRBV20-1 and TRBJ2-3; 8 bases fit TRBD2. Trimming took 6 bases from V and 9 from J; bases not matched to a gene: 5. Germline values: CDR1 DFQATT, CDR2 SNEGSKA (reference sequence). The CDR3 runs 11 residues. The CDR3 DNA sequence: TGCAGTGCCCCCGGGGGGGGGACGCAGTATTTT. Translated: CSAPGGGTQYF.

The V gene is TRBV2, the J gene TRBJ2-5, with D unresolved. The V gene's germline CDR1 is SNHLY and CDR2 FYNNEI. This CDR3 contains 12 residues. Trimming pared 5 bases from V and 2 bases from J, leaving 6 bases between. Here the CDR3 DNA reads TGTGCCAGCAGTCCTTTACAAGAGACCCAGTACTTC. Its translation: CASSPLQETQYF. Full variable domain (rest looked up from reference TRBV2 and TRBJ2-5): EPEVTQTPSHQVTQMGQEVILRCVPISNHLYFYWYRQILGQKVEFLVSFYNNEISEKSEIFDDQFSVERPDGSNFTLKIRSTKLEDSAMYFCASSPLQETQYFGPGTRLLVL.

The V call is TRBV19, the J call TRBJ2-7; 10 bases are a match to TRBD1. Losses at the gene ends were 6 bases for V and 5 bases for J; bases not matched to a gene: 4. The CDR3 sequence is 13 residues long. Germline V lookup: CDR1 LNHDA, CDR2 SQIVND (reference sequence). The CDR3 is CASRGQGRNEQYF. The DNA of the CDR3 is TGTGCCAGTAGGGGACAGGGGAGGAACGAGCAGTACTTC.

This clone was found once. This chain uses TRBV5-6 with TRBJ2-7, with TRBD2 as a possible D gene (6 bases). Trimming took 4 bases from V and 3 from J, leaving 14 bases between them. The CDR3 runs 14 residues. The germline CDR1 and CDR2 sequences are SGHDT and YYEEEE. CDR3 in amino acids: CASSRRGLYYEQYF. CDR3 coding DNA: TGTGCCAGCAGCCGACGGGGACTGTACTACGAGCAGTACTTC.

The chain is built from TRBV7-9 and TRBJ2-5; D might be TRBD1 (5 bases). Germline CDR1 is SEHNR and CDR2 is FQNEAQ (reference sequence). CDR3 length equals 16 residues. The V and J ends lost 3 bases and 5 bases respectively, with 19 bases between them. Written as DNA, the CDR3 is TGTGCCAGCAGCTTGAGTCTGGACACCCTGGGGGAGACCCAGTACTTC. This gives the protein CASSLSLDTLGETQYF.

The rearrangement uses TRBV27 and TRBJ1-2; D is undetermined. Trimming stripped 2 bases from V and 8 bases from J, with 12 bases between. Germline CDR1 is MNHEY and CDR2 is SMNVEV (reference sequence). The CDR3 consists of 13 residues. DNA for the CDR3: TGTGCCAGCAGTTTAGGCCTTTGGGGAGGCTACACCTTC. Protein: CASSLGLWGGYTF.

The chain employs TRBV11-1 and TRBJ2-1; 7 bases fit TRBD1. CDR1 is SGHAT and CDR2 is FQDESV in the germline V gene (reference sequence). CDR3 length: 13 amino acids. Trimming removed 5 bases from V and 5 bases from J; junction bases left unmatched: 3. CDR3 protein: CASSRDRDNEQFF. CDR3 nucleotide sequence: TGTGCCAGCAGCCGCGACAGGGACAATGAGCAGTTCTTC.